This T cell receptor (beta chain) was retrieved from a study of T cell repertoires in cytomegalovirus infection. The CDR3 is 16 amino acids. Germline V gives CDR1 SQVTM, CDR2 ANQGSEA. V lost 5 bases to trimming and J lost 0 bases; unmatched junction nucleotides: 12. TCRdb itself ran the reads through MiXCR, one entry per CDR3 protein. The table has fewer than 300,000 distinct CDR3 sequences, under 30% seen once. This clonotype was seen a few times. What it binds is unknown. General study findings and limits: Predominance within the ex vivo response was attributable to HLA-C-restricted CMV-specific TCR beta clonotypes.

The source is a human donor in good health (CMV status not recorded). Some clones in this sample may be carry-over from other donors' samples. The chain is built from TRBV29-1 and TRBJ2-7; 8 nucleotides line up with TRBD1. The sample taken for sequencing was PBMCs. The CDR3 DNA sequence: TGCAGCGTTAGACAGGGGACACACCCTAGCTCCTACGAGCAGTACTTC. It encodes CSVRQGTHPSSYEQYF.